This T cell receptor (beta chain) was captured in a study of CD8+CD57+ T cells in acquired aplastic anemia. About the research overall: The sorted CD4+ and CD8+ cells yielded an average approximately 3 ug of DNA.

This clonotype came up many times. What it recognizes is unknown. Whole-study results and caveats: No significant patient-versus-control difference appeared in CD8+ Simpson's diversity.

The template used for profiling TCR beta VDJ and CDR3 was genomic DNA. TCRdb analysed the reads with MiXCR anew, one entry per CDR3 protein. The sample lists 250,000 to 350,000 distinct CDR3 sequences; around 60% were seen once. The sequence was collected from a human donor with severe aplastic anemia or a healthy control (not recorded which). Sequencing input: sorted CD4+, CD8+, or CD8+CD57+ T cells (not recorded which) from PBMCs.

The CDR3 coding sequence is TGTGCCAGCAGCCCTCATTCCGGGAACACCATATATTTT. Amino acid sequence: CASSPHSGNTIYF. The genes are TRBV9 and TRBJ1-3; D unresolved. The CDR3 has 13 residues. CDR1 and CDR2 (germline): SGDLS, YYNGEE. V lost 4 bases and J 7 bases, leaving 12 bases between the germline ends.